Below, 27 T cell receptor beta chains from the same sample are listed, as sequenced in a study of blood T cell repertoires in COVID-19. This table comes from immunoSEQ multiplex PCR, and its TCRdb copy is limited to in-frame clones, with some not included. The repertoire includes approximately 260,000 clones, approximately 86% of them detected once, and just over 7% sits in the top ten. Sequencing input: peripheral blood. Receptors originate from a man in his 60s who had recovered from COVID-19.

The V and J genes are TRBV15 and TRBJ1-4, with D unresolved. Trimming pared 0 bases from V and 7 bases from J, leaving 6 bases between. The germline CDR1 and CDR2 sequences are LNHNV and YYDKDF (reference sequence). This CDR3 is built from 13 residues. The CDR3 protein is CATSRDRSEKLFF. DNA for the CDR3: TGTGCCACCAGCAGAGATAGGAGTGAAAAACTGTTTTTT.

The chain recombines TRBV5-6 with TRBJ2-2, with D unresolved. Germline loops: CDR1 SGHDT, CDR2 YYEEEE. This CDR3 has 14 amino acids. V shed 2 bases and J shed 3 bases, with 8 bases lying between them. The CDR3 here is CASSLGVYTGELFF. The CDR3 nucleotides read TGTGCCAGCAGCTTAGGAGTTTACACCGGGGAGCTGTTTTTT.

The chain has TRBV6-5 and TRBJ2-3, with TRBD2 identical over 9 bases. The V gene end was trimmed by 8 bases and the J gene end by 5 bases; junction bases not matched to a gene: 5. The CDR3 is 13 amino acids. The germline V gene encodes CDR1 MNHEY and CDR2 SVGAGI. CDR3 sequence: CASSAGGVDTQYF. CDR3 DNA sequence: TGTGCCAGCTCAGCGGGGGGCGTAGATACGCAGTATTTT.

This chain uses TRBV6-5 with TRBJ1-2; 8 bases line up with TRBD1. With 5 bases clipped from V and 4 bases from J, the junction kept 6 bases outside the gene matches. Germline CDR1 MNHEY, CDR2 SVGAGI. This CDR3 has 14 amino acids. CDR3 nucleotide sequence: TGTGCCAGCAGTCCAGGGGGCAGGGCCTATGGCTACACCTTC. It codes for CASSPGGRAYGYTF.

The chain combines TRBV11-2 with TRBJ1-2; 7 nucleotides match TRBD1. V gave up 3 bases and J gave up 8 bases; unmatched junction bases: 18. The CDR3 extends over 17 amino acids. CDR1 is SGHAT, CDR2 FQNNGV, per germline. The CDR3 sequence: CASSFGGQRLGGRGYTF. For the CDR3, the DNA is TGTGCCAGCAGCTTTGGGGGACAGAGATTAGGTGGCAGAGGCTACACCTTC. The full variable domain, with the rest looked up from reference TRBV11-2 and TRBJ1-2, is EAGVAQSPRYKIIEKRQSVAFWCNPISGHATLYWYQQILGQGPKLLIQFQNNGVVDDSQLPKDRFSAERLKGVDSTLKIQPAKLEDSAVYLCASSFGGQRLGGRGYTFGSGTRLTVV.

V and J are TRBV4-2 and TRBJ2-3; 11 nucleotides agree with TRBD2. J lost 2 bases, V lost 3 bases, and 4 bases had no gene match. CDR1 is LGHNA and CDR2 is YNFKEQ in the germline V gene. This CDR3 contains 16 residues. Here the CDR3 DNA reads TGTGCCAGCAGCCACCCGGGACTAGCGGACACAGATACGCAGTATTTT. Its protein product is CASSHPGLADTDTQYF.

This chain links TRBV19 with TRBJ1-6; D might be TRBD1 (5 bases). Germline V gene sequence: CDR1 LNHDA, CDR2 SQIVND (reference sequence). This CDR3 is built from 13 residues. The ends were cut back, 4 bases at V and 9 bases at J, with 10 bases in the middle. CDR3 sequence reads: CASSTGGSSPLHF. The CDR3 DNA is TGTGCCAGTAGTACGGGGGGTAGTTCACCCCTCCACTTT.

The gene calls are TRBV5-1 and TRBJ2-5; D possibly corresponds to TRBD1 (5 bases). The CDR3 consists of 15 residues. Germline-derived CDR1 and CDR2 are SGHRS and YFSETQ. Trimming removed 0 bases at V and 5 bases at J, with 14 bases between. The CDR3 DNA reads TGCGCCAGCAGCTTGGGGCAGGGTAGTTTCGAGACCCAGTACTTC. Protein product: CASSLGQGSFETQYF.

The genes are TRBV5-4 and TRBJ2-6; the D is unclear. CDR3 length: 14 amino acids. Germline assignment: CDR1 SGHNT and CDR2 YYREEE (reference sequence). With 2 bases removed from V and 0 bases from J, the gap between germline ends came to 3 bases. Here the CDR3 reads CASSFSSGANVLTF. CDR3 coding DNA: TGTGCCAGCAGCTTTAGCTCTGGGGCCAACGTCCTGACTTTC.

This chain uses TRBV21-1 with TRBJ1-4; the table names TRBD1, a call not compared with the DNA. TRBV21-1 is a recognized pseudogene. The CDR3 loop spans 17 amino acids. CDR3 sequence (DNA): TGTGCCAGCAGCTCAAGGGAGTTAGGGACAGGGGATGAAAAACTGTTTTTT. Encoded protein: CASSSRELGTGDEKLFF.

The chain couples TRBV6-5 to TRBJ1-2; D remains unclear. The germline V gene encodes CDR1 MNHEY and CDR2 SVGAGI. The CDR3 is 13 amino acids. V shed 6 bases and J shed 7 bases, with 15 bases lying between them. CDR3 loop: CASSFYRGGGYTF. The CDR3 DNA reads as TGTGCCAGCAGCTTTTATCGCGGTGGTGGCTACACCTTC.

V usage is TRBV5-1 and J usage is TRBJ1-2; D is possibly TRBD1 (6 bases). Germline values: CDR1 SGHRS, CDR2 YFSETQ. Trimming took 3 bases from V and 5 from J, leaving 20 bases between them. The CDR3 is 16 amino acids. The CDR3, as DNA: TGCGCCAGCAGCTCCCAGAGCGGGGGGGGCTGGTATGGCTACACCTTC. This codes for CASSSQSGGGWYGYTF.

CDR3 sequence reads: CASKRQGSYEQYF. The CDR3 bases are TGTGCCAGCAAACGACAGGGCTCCTACGAGCAGTACTTC. The gene calls are TRBV27 and TRBJ2-7, with 7 nucleotides matching TRBD1. There are 13 residues in the CDR3. Trimming removed 7 bases from V and 0 bases from J; junction bases left unmatched: 3. Germline values: CDR1 MNHEY, CDR2 SMNVEV (reference sequence).

The chain recombines TRBV30 with TRBJ2-3, with a possible D match to TRBD2 (7 bases). CDR3 length: 13 amino acids. CDR1 is GTSNPN and CDR2 is SVGIG in the germline V gene (reference sequence). Trimming left V 2 bases short and J 8 bases short, with 14 bases between. CDR3 sequence reads: CAWSRGASPTQYF. In DNA, the CDR3 is TGTGCCTGGAGTCGGGGGGCCTCGCCTACGCAGTATTTT.

The chain carries TRBV21-1 and TRBJ2-7; the table's D call, TRBD2, has no DNA check behind it. TRBV21-1 is listed as a pseudogene. This CDR3 has 14 amino acids. This chain's CDR3 is CASTLRQRGSEQYV. CDR3 DNA sequence: TGTGCCAGCACTCTTCGCCAGCGGGGCTCCGAGCAGTACGTC.

The chain couples TRBV24-1 to TRBJ1-1; 7 positions match TRBD1. The CDR3 sequence is 12 residues long. J lost 7 bases, V lost 4 bases, and 2 bases had no gene match. Germline CDR1 KGHDR, CDR2 SFDVKD. The CDR3 DNA reads TGTGCCACCAGTGACCGGACAGGTGAAGCTTTCTTT. Translated: CATSDRTGEAFF.

This clone was seen a few times. The chain joins TRBV27 to TRBJ1-1; perhaps TRBD1 as D (6 bases). V was cut by 6 bases and J by 0 bases, with 23 bases left in between. This CDR3 contains 18 residues. CDR1 and CDR2 (germline): MNHEY, SMNVEV (reference sequence). The CDR3 sequence is CASSPLYRRGLMNTEAFF. The DNA of the CDR3 is TGTGCCAGCAGCCCCCTATACAGAAGGGGGTTAATGAACACTGAAGCTTTCTTT.

The chain carries TRBV29-1 and TRBJ2-1; 8 nucleotides match TRBD1. Germline-derived CDR1 and CDR2 are SQVTM and ANQGSEA. V gave up 6 bases and J gave up 8 bases; unmatched junction bases: 15. CDR3 size: 15 residues. CDR3 residues: CSVGTGSTSIDEQFF. CDR3 bases: TGCAGCGTGGGGACAGGCTCAACAAGTATCGATGAGCAGTTCTTC.

The chain carries TRBV6-5 and TRBJ1-6; maybe TRBD1 (6 bases). Deletions cut 7 bases from V and 6 bases from J, with 13 bases between. CDR3 length: 14 amino acids. CDR1 is MNHEY, CDR2 SVGAGI, per germline. Here the CDR3 reads CASTTGGRNSPLHF. In DNA, the CDR3 is TGTGCCAGCACCACGGGGGGGCGTAATTCACCCCTCCACTTT.

As DNA, the CDR3 is TGTGCCAGCAGCGCGGGGGGGTTGGGAAAGACCCAGTACTTC. It translates to CASSAGGLGKTQYF. This chain joins TRBV11-3 and TRBJ2-5; TRBD2 matches 9 bases. Germline trimming cut 5 bases from V and 6 bases from J; bases unmatched to any gene: 7. Germline V gives CDR1 SGHNT, CDR2 YENEEA. The CDR3 extends over 14 amino acids.

This chain's CDR3 is CASSGDRFSNQPQHF. CDR3 DNA sequence: TGTGCCAGCAGCGGGGACAGATTCAGCAATCAGCCCCAGCATTTT. The rearrangement links TRBV5-8 to TRBJ1-5; 7 nucleotides align to TRBD1. V was clipped by 4 bases and J by 1 base; unmatched bases: 5. Germline V gives CDR1 SGHTS, CDR2 YDEGEE. CDR3 length: 15 amino acids.

The chain has TRBV27 and TRBJ2-5; 12 bases align to TRBD2. The germline gives CDR1 MNHEY, CDR2 SMNVEV (reference sequence). V dropped 6 bases and J dropped 5; count of bases not matched to a gene: 4. The CDR3 runs to 14 residues. In DNA, the CDR3 is TGTGCCAGCAGGTCTAGCGGGGGGGCGGAGACCCAGTACTTC. It yields the protein CASRSSGGAETQYF.

This chain uses TRBV30 with TRBJ2-7; possibly TRBD1 for D (6 bases). This CDR3 is 13 amino acids long. V was trimmed by 0 bases and J by 2 bases, leaving 8 bases between them. Germline V CDR1 and CDR2: GTSNPN, SVGIG (reference sequence). CDR3 in DNA: TGTGCCTGGAGTGTTGGGGGCCCCTACGAGCAGTACTTC. Residues: CAWSVGGPYEQYF.

This chain uses TRBV2 with TRBJ1-6; the D gene is possibly TRBD1 (6 bases). The V end was cut by 6 bases, the J end by 10 bases, with 22 bases between. CDR3 length: 16 residues. Per germline, CDR1 SNHLY and CDR2 FYNNEI. The CDR3 nucleotides are TGTGCCAGCAGCGCCGCCGAGAGGGGGAGTGGGTCACCCCTCCACTTT. This encodes CASSAAERGSGSPLHF. The full variable domain, completed using reference TRBV2 and TRBJ1-6, is EPEVTQTPSHQVTQMGQEVILRCVPISNHLYFYWYRQILGQKVEFLVSFYNNEISEKSEIFDDQFSVERPDGSNFTLKIRSTKLEDSAMYFCASSAAERGSGSPLHFGNGTRLTVT.

At least ten counts were recorded for this clone. Distinct nucleotide sequences in the sample also encode this CDR3. The chain links TRBV5-1 to TRBJ1-2; possible D gene TRBD1, 5 bases. Trimming shortened V by 2 bases and J by 4 bases, and 9 bases separated the two germline ends. The CDR3 loop spans 13 amino acids. The germline CDR1 and CDR2 sequences are SGHRS and YFSETQ. The DNA for the CDR3 is TGCGCCAGCAGCTTCGACAGCCTCTATGGCTACACCTTC. Protein: CASSFDSLYGYTF.

This clone was seen only once. The chain employs TRBV5-1 and TRBJ2-5; unclear D gene. V dropped 4 bases and J dropped 5 bases, with 12 bases sitting between them. This CDR3 has 13 residues. Germline lookup yields CDR1 SGHRS and CDR2 YFSETQ. In DNA, the CDR3 is TGCGCCAGCAGCGTCCTTCCGTCGGAGACCCAGTACTTC. Protein product: CASSVLPSETQYF.

The rearrangement links TRBV21-1 to TRBJ1-6. TRBV21-1 is marked as a pseudogene. The CDR3 totals 18 residues. The CDR3 reads CASSPKGGESSYNSPLHF. As DNA, the CDR3 is TGTGCCAGCAGCCCTAAGGGAGGGGAAAGCTCCTATAATTCACCCCTCCACTTT.